These 19 T cell receptor beta chains share one sample of origin, sequenced in a study of human T cells and chemical hapten exposure. TCRdb processed the RACE reads anew with MiXCR; each CDR3 protein has one entry. Among fewer than 300,000 distinct CDR3 sequences, around 7.3% were seen once, and the ten largest hold 1.2%. Sample time point: pre-sensitization, week 0. Treatment specified: therapeutic diphenylcyclopropenone sensitization with weekly scalp DPC. The sequencing used whole blood, collected in connection with sensitization to the hapten diphenylcyclopropenone (DPC). The receptors stem from a man between 18 and 29 years old with alopecia areata. Some clones in this sample may be carry-over from other donors' samples.

This clonotype was recorded a few times. The V and J genes are TRBV14 and TRBJ2-1; D may be TRBD2 (5 bases). V was cut by 1 base and J by 4 bases, with 8 bases left in between. There are 14 residues in the CDR3. Germline V gives CDR1 SGHDN, CDR2 FVKESK. The CDR3 coding sequence is TGTGCCAGCAGCCAAGTAACTAGTTACAATGAGCAGTTCTTC. Residues: CASSQVTSYNEQFF.

Many counts were recorded for this clonotype. The chain links TRBV6-2 or TRBV6-3 to TRBJ1-1, with TRBD1 as a possible D gene (5 bases). The CDR3 runs to 13 residues. Germline V lookup: CDR1 MNHEY, CDR2 SVGEGT. Deletions cut 10 bases from V and 5 bases from J, with 17 bases between. CDR3 sequence (DNA): TGTGCCACAATAAGGTCTCAGGGTACTGAAGCTTTCTTT. As protein: CATIRSQGTEAFF.

The chain employs TRBV7-2 and TRBJ1-2; D might be TRBD1 (6 bases). The CDR3 is 14 amino acids. V dropped 5 bases and J dropped 4 bases, with 14 bases sitting between them. Germline CDR1 and CDR2: SGHTA and FQGNSA. The CDR3 region is CASSPWTEIYGYTF. In DNA, the CDR3 is TGTGCCAGCAGCCCCTGGACAGAGATCTATGGCTACACCTTC.

The table lists this clonotype with a few counts. The chain recombines TRBV6-5 with TRBJ1-4; 8 nucleotides align to TRBD1. This CDR3 contains 17 residues. The V gene's germline CDR1 is MNHEY and CDR2 SVGAGI. The junction had 13 bases not matched to a gene; V was cut back by 6 bases and J by 4 bases. CDR3 amino acids: CASRNLLTGGSNEKLFF. The DNA for the CDR3 is TGTGCCAGCAGAAATCTTTTAACAGGGGGGAGTAATGAAAAACTGTTTTTT.

This clonotype was seen many times. The rearrangement joins TRBV4-1 to TRBJ2-3; TRBD2 aligns across 12 bases. The germline V gene has CDR1 MGHRA and CDR2 YSYEKL. The CDR3 is 19 residues long. The J segment lost 2 bases and the V segment lost 0 bases, leaving 9 bases of the junction unmatched. CDR3 sequence (DNA): TGCGCCAGCAGCCAAGATGGGACTAGCGGGCCACCTCACACAGATACGCAGTATTTT. It translates to CASSQDGTSGPPHTDTQYF.

This clonotype was seen at least ten times. The J gene is TRBJ2-5, the V gene TRBV29-1; TRBD1 matches at 7 bases. V trimming: 4 bases; J trimming: 4 bases; junction bases outside the gene matches: 12. This CDR3 is 15 amino acids long. CDR1 and CDR2 (germline): SQVTM, ANQGSEA. The CDR3 sequence is CSVGPATGRAETQYF. The CDR3 nucleotides read TGCAGCGTTGGCCCCGCGACAGGGCGGGCAGAGACCCAGTACTTC.

This clonotype was counted only a few times. The chain links TRBV6-5 to TRBJ2-7; TRBD2 matches at 7 bases. V gave up 0 bases and J gave up 2 bases; unmatched junction bases: 7. Germline V gene lookup returns CDR1 MNHEY and CDR2 SVGAGI. This CDR3 has 16 amino acids. The CDR3 DNA sequence: TGTGCCAGCAGTTACTCGATTGGGGGGGTAGCCTACGAGCAGTACTTC. Translating gives CASSYSIGGVAYEQYF.

CDR3 nucleotide sequence: TGTGCCAGCAGTGGGGGACAGGCCTCCTACAATGAGCAGTTCTTC. Translating gives CASSGGQASYNEQFF. The chain couples TRBV6-1 to TRBJ2-1; 8 positions match TRBD1. Germline V gene sequence: CDR1 MNHNS, CDR2 SASEGT. V was clipped by 4 bases and J by 0 bases; unmatched bases: 2. This CDR3 spans 15 amino acids.

This clonotype has a count of ten or more. This chain connects TRBV14 to TRBJ2-1, with a tentative D call TRBD1 (6 bases). V was pared by 5 bases and J by 5 bases, with 16 bases between. Germline V gives CDR1 SGHDN, CDR2 FVKESK. The CDR3 length is 15 residues. DNA of the CDR3: TGTGCCAGCAGCTCCTGGATGGGGGACAACAATGAGCAGTTCTTC. Protein product: CASSSWMGDNNEQFF.

The chain uses TRBV9 and TRBJ2-2; tentatively, D is TRBD2 (6 bases). Trimming took 0 bases from V and 8 from J, leaving 17 bases between them. Germline V lookup: CDR1 SGDLS, CDR2 YYNGEE. The CDR3 has 16 residues. Here the CDR3 reads CASSVGAGPKSGELFF. CDR3 sequence (DNA): TGTGCCAGCAGCGTAGGTGCGGGACCCAAGAGTGGGGAGCTGTTTTTT.

The chain links TRBV28 to TRBJ2-7; no clear D. Trimming removed 5 bases from V and 1 base from J, with 15 bases in between. This CDR3 has 15 amino acids. Germline CDR1 and CDR2: MDHEN and SYDVKM. CDR3 in DNA: TGTGCCAGCAGTCCCGTTGGCAGAGGATCCTACGAGCAGTACTTC. Its protein product is CASSPVGRGSYEQYF.

This sequence joins TRBV7-9 and TRBJ2-3, with D unresolved. The CDR3 covers 17 residues. V was shortened by 5 bases and J by 4 bases, with 22 bases between the two germline ends. CDR1 is SEHNR and CDR2 is FQNEAQ in the germline V gene (reference sequence). The CDR3 region is CASSATPMGSSADTQYF. The CDR3 DNA sequence: TGTGCCAGCAGCGCGACGCCCATGGGGTCCAGCGCAGATACGCAGTATTTT. The full variable domain, with the rest looked up from reference TRBV7-9 and TRBJ2-3, is DTGVSQNPRHKITKRGQNVTFRCDPISEHNRLYWYRQTLGQGPEFLTYFQNEAQLEKSRLLSDRFSAERPKGSFSTLEIQRTEQGDSAMYLCASSATPMGSSADTQYFGPGTRLTVL.

Many counts were recorded for this clonotype. The rearrangement joins TRBV16 to TRBJ2-7; 9 bases line up with TRBD1. This CDR3 spans 16 amino acids. Unmatched junction bases numbered 9, after V lost 3 bases and J lost 3 bases. CDR1 is KGHSY, CDR2 FQNENV, per germline. CDR3 region: CASSHKRTGDYYEQYV. The CDR3 nucleotides are TGTGCCAGCAGCCATAAGAGGACAGGGGATTACTACGAGCAGTACGTC.

The CDR3 loop is CASSIRTGPYNEQFF. The CDR3, as DNA: TGTGCCAGTAGTATCCGGACAGGCCCGTACAATGAGCAGTTCTTC. V is TRBV19 and J is TRBJ2-1, with 7 positions matching TRBD1. CDR3 length: 15 residues. V lost 3 bases, J lost 4 bases, and 6 bases stayed unmatched. CDR1 and CDR2 from the germline V gene are LNHDA and SQIVND (reference sequence).

This clonotype was seen at least ten times. The chain recombines TRBV6-4 with TRBJ1-5; D call uncertain. CDR1 is MRHNA and CDR2 is SNTAGT in the germline V gene. This CDR3 region has 13 residues. Trimming pared 3 bases from V and 1 base from J, leaving 4 bases between. The CDR3 loop is CASSESSNQPQHF. The CDR3 DNA sequence: TGTGCCAGCAGTGAAAGCAGCAATCAGCCCCAGCATTTT.

This chain joins TRBV2 and TRBJ2-7; unclear D gene. This CDR3 is built from 14 residues. The germline V gene has CDR1 SNHLY and CDR2 FYNNEI. V lost 10 bases and J lost 0, with 16 bases in between. Here the CDR3 reads CAIRPTSRSYEQYF. Here the CDR3 DNA reads TGTGCCATACGCCCGACATCCCGCTCCTACGAGCAGTACTTC.

J is TRBJ2-7 and V is TRBV6-2 or TRBV6-3; D not certain. The CDR3 has 13 amino acids. The V end lost 2 bases, the J end lost 4 bases, and 9 bases lay between the germline ends. The germline gives CDR1 MNHEY, CDR2 SVGEGT. CDR3 amino acids: CASSYDNTYEQYV. CDR3 coding DNA: TGTGCCAGCAGTTACGATAATACGTACGAGCAGTACGTC.

The V gene is TRBV9, the J gene TRBJ2-1, with 7 nucleotides matching TRBD2. The germline gives CDR1 SGDLS, CDR2 YYNGEE. Trimming at V came to 4 bases and at J to 6 bases, leaving 10 bases not matched to a gene. CDR3 length equals 15 residues. The CDR3 DNA sequence: TGTGCCAGCAGCCCTCTCCCGGGGGGAAGCAATGAGCAGTTCTTC. Translation gives CASSPLPGGSNEQFF. Based on the CDR3 plus reference TRBV9 and TRBJ2-1, the full variable domain is DSGVTQTPKHLITATGQRVTLRCSPRSGDLSVYWYQQSLDQGLQFLIQYYNGEERAKGNILERFSAQQFPDLHSELNLSSLELGDSALYFCASSPLPGGSNEQFFGPGTRLTVL.

The V and J genes are TRBV5-1 and TRBJ1-1; 7 nucleotides match TRBD1. The V segment lost 2 bases and the J segment 0 bases; nucleotides outside the gene matches: 4. CDR1 SGHRS and CDR2 YFSETQ come from the germline V gene. This CDR3 spans 15 amino acids. The CDR3 loop is CASSFETGMNTEAFF. CDR3 bases: TGCGCCAGCAGCTTTGAGACAGGGATGAACACTGAAGCTTTCTTT.